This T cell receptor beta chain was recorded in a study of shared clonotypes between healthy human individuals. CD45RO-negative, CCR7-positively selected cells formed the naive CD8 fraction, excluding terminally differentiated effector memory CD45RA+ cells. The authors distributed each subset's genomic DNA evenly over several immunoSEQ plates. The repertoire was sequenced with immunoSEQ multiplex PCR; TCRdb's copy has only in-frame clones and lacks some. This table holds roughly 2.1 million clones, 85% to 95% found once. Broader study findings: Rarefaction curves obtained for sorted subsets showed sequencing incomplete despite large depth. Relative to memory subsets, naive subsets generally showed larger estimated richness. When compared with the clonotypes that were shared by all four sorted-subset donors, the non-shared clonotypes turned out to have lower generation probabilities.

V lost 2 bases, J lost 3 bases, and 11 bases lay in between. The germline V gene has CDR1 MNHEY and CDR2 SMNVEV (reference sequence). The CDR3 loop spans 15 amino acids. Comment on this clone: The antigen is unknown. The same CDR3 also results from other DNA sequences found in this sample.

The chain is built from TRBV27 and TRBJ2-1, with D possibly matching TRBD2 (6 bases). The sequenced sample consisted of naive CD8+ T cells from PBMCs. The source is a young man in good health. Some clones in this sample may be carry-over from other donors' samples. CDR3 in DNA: TGTGCCAGCAGTTTAGGAGGGCCGAGCTACAATGAGCAGTTCTTC. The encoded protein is CASSLGGPSYNEQFF.